Below, 20 T cell receptor beta chains from the same sample are listed, as sequenced in a study of tumour-infiltrating T cells in Burkitt lymphoma (dated by TCRdb to between 2020 and 2021). The library was obtained by the immunoSEQ multiplex PCR assay. The clones in this table, taken by TCRdb from immuneACCESS, are in-frame only. Not every clone is retained; where verified, under half of the shortfall comes from an unresolved V gene, and the cause of the rest is unknown. The sample records about 4,900 clones, roughly a tenth of which are singletons. More than 2% of the sample goes to the ten largest clones. The source material was tumor tissue. All receptors derive from a human donor with diffuse large B-cell lymphoma.

The chain combines TRBV6-1 with TRBJ2-5; 8 nucleotides agree with TRBD1. Germline V gene data show CDR1 as MNHNS and CDR2 as SASEGT. V lost 7 bases, J lost 2 bases, and 3 bases stayed unmatched. This CDR3 comprises 13 residues. CDR3 region: CASNRDRQETQYF. The CDR3 DNA sequence: TGTGCCAGCAACCGGGACAGGCAAGAGACCCAGTACTTC.

The CDR3 spells CASSLASTEPLHF. The CDR3 DNA reads TGCGCCAGCAGCTTGGCATCAACGGAACCCCTCCACTTT. This chain links TRBV5-1 with TRBJ1-6; D not resolved. Germline V gives CDR1 SGHRS, CDR2 YFSETQ. Trimming left V 0 bases short and J 12 bases short, with 10 bases between. The CDR3 extends over 13 amino acids.

This clone was recorded a few times. The chain carries TRBV6-5 and TRBJ1-6, with TRBD1 matching 7 bases. Germline V CDR1 and CDR2: MNHEY, SVGAGI. J lost 7 bases, V lost 6 bases, and 6 bases had no gene match. The length of the CDR3 is 14 residues. CDR3 sequence (DNA): TGTGCCAGCAGGTCAGGGGGGCAGAATTCACCCCTCCACTTT. Residues: CASRSGGQNSPLHF.

The chain uses TRBV4-3 and TRBJ2-3; the D gene is possibly TRBD2 (6 bases). Germline V gene data show CDR1 as LGHNA and CDR2 as YSLEER. The germline V and J ends were trimmed by 0 bases and 2 bases, with 18 bases remaining between them. The CDR3 is made up of 18 amino acids. Written as DNA, the CDR3 is TGCGCCAGCAGCCAAGAATGGTCTAGCGAAGTAACCACAGATACGCAGTATTTT. Protein sequence: CASSQEWSSEVTTDTQYF.

This clone has only a few counts. The rearrangement uses TRBV29-1 and TRBJ2-3; 10 nucleotides match TRBD2. V lost 4 bases to trimming and J lost 7 bases; unmatched junction nucleotides: 11. Germline V gene sequence: CDR1 SQVTM, CDR2 ANQGSEA. The CDR3 loop spans 15 amino acids. CDR3 coding DNA: TGCAGCGTTGGATCTAGCGGGGGTCCTCGGCATACGCAGTATTTT. Translation gives CSVGSSGGPRHTQYF.

There are a few counts of this clone. The chain joins TRBV5-1 to TRBJ1-4; D gene ambiguous. Trimming removed 2 bases at V and 0 bases at J, with 5 bases between. The CDR3 totals 14 residues. The germline V gene encodes CDR1 SGHRS and CDR2 YFSETQ. The DNA of the CDR3 is TGCGCCAGCAGCTTCGCGCCAACTAATGAAAAACTGTTTTTT. Protein product: CASSFAPTNEKLFF.

This chain joins TRBV10-1 and TRBJ2-3; D may be TRBD2 (6 bases). CDR3 length equals 14 residues. Germline V gene data show CDR1 as WNHNN and CDR2 as SYGVQD (reference sequence). Trimming left V 0 bases short and J 9 bases short, with 13 bases between. CDR3 protein: CASSESTARGTQYF. The CDR3 region has the DNA TGCGCCAGCAGTGAGTCGACAGCACGGGGGACGCAGTATTTT.

This clone came up a few times. V is TRBV5-1 and J is TRBJ2-6; weak D call: TRBD2 (5 bases). The CDR3 totals 17 residues. Deletions cut 7 bases from V and 3 bases from J, with 20 bases between. CDR1 is SGHRS and CDR2 is YFSETQ in the germline V gene. CDR3 amino acids: CASRPPGGVGGANVLTF. CDR3 coding DNA: TGCGCCAGCCGCCCTCCCGGAGGAGTAGGTGGGGCCAACGTCCTGACTTTC.

This clone has just a few counts. The chain is built from TRBV9 and TRBJ2-7; 9 bases line up with TRBD1. Unmatched junction bases numbered 7, after V lost 0 bases and J lost 6 bases. The CDR3 totals 15 residues. Germline CDR1 reads SGDLS; CDR2 reads YYNGEE. CDR3 sequence reads: CASSVVGTGSSEQYF. The CDR3 bases are TGTGCCAGCAGCGTAGTGGGGACAGGGTCTTCCGAGCAGTACTTC.

The chain couples TRBV27 to TRBJ2-7; 11 bases agree with TRBD1. The V segment lost 5 bases and the J segment 3 bases; nucleotides outside the gene matches: 9. The CDR3 is made up of 16 amino acids. Per the germline V gene, CDR1 is MNHEY and CDR2 is SMNVEV (reference sequence). The CDR3 loop is CASSPTIGTGGYEQYF. The CDR3 DNA reads TGTGCCAGCAGTCCAACAATTGGGACAGGGGGCTACGAGCAGTACTTC.

In its sample, this clone was seen a few times. V and J are TRBV5-5 and TRBJ1-1; D not certain. CDR1 and CDR2 (germline): SGHKS, YYEKEE (reference sequence). V was trimmed by 6 bases and J by 4 bases, leaving 16 bases between them. The CDR3 has 14 residues. DNA for the CDR3: TGTGCCAGCACCTCGGGTCTCGGTCGCACTGAAGCTTTCTTT. Amino acids: CASTSGLGRTEAFF.

The sample holds a few counts of this clone. V usage is TRBV10-1 and J usage is TRBJ2-5; no clear D. The CDR3 runs 13 residues. In germline, CDR1 is WNHNN, CDR2 SYGVQD (reference sequence). Trimming left V 2 bases short and J 2 bases short, with 6 bases between. The chain's CDR3 is CASSENQQETQYF. CDR3 in DNA: TGCGCCAGCAGTGAGAATCAACAAGAGACCCAGTACTTC.

The V call is TRBV7-9, the J call TRBJ2-2; 8 bases map to TRBD1. The CDR3 sequence is 17 residues long. Germline CDR1 and CDR2: SEHNR and FQNEAQ (reference sequence). Germline trimming cut 1 base from V and 6 bases from J; bases unmatched to any gene: 10. CDR3 loop: CASSLGVAGGFAGELFF. As DNA, the CDR3 is TGTGCCAGCAGCTTAGGAGTAGCAGGGGGCTTCGCCGGGGAGCTGTTTTTT.

The rearrangement joins TRBV6-6 to TRBJ2-7, with 7 bases fitting TRBD1. The CDR3 totals 16 residues. Germline lookup yields CDR1 MNHNY and CDR2 SVGAGI (reference sequence). V shed 6 bases and J 6 bases; nucleotides not matched to a gene: 17. In DNA, the CDR3 is TGTGCCAGCAGATCACGTCGGTGGCAGGGGGTCCTCGAGCAGTACTTC. It is translated as CASRSRRWQGVLEQYF.

This clone was recorded a few times. V and J are TRBV15 and TRBJ2-5; D possibly corresponds to TRBD1 (5 bases). CDR3 length: 14 residues. In germline, CDR1 is LNHNV, CDR2 YYDKDF (reference sequence). V lost 4 bases and J lost 4, with 13 bases in between. In DNA, the CDR3 is TGTGCCACCAGCACCCTACCCCAGGGAGAGACCCAGTACTTC. Amino acids: CATSTLPQGETQYF.

This clone was observed a handful of times. V usage is TRBV2 and J usage is TRBJ2-7; TRBD1 or TRBD2 may be the D gene (6 bases each). The CDR3 loop spans 16 amino acids. Germline V gene data show CDR1 as SNHLY and CDR2 as FYNNEI. V was shortened by 7 bases and J by 2 bases, with 21 bases between the two germline ends. The CDR3 reads CASNRDLLWRAYEQYF. CDR3 DNA sequence: TGTGCCAGCAACAGGGACTTACTCTGGCGGGCCTACGAGCAGTACTTC.

This chain uses TRBV5-5 with TRBJ1-4; D perhaps matches TRBD1 (5 bases). The CDR3 is 16 amino acids. Trimming left V 4 bases short and J 7 bases short, with 20 bases between. The germline CDR1 and CDR2 sequences are SGHKS and YYEKEE (reference sequence). Here the CDR3 DNA reads TGTGCCAGCAGCCAAGATAGGCAGGGATATAGTGAAAAACTGTTTTTT. It specifies CASSQDRQGYSEKLFF.

This clone has a handful of counts. The V call is TRBV18, the J call TRBJ2-5; D uncertain. Per the germline V gene, CDR1 is KGHSH and CDR2 is LQKENI. CDR3 length: 15 residues. Trimming stripped 3 bases from V and 1 base from J, with 12 bases between. CDR3 loop: CASSPQYYFQETQYF. For the CDR3, the DNA is TGTGCCAGCTCACCCCAGTACTATTTCCAAGAGACCCAGTACTTC. The full variable domain, in which reference TRBV18 and TRBJ2-5 provide the parts outside the CDR3, is NAGVMQNPRHLVRRRGQEARLRCSPMKGHSHVYWYRQLPEEGLKFMVYLQKENIIDESGMPKERFSAEFPKEGPSILRIQQVVRGDSAAYFCASSPQYYFQETQYFGPGTRLLVL.

This clone was counted only a few times. The chain is built from TRBV18 and TRBJ2-1; possibly TRBD2 for D (5 bases). Germline CDR1 is KGHSH and CDR2 is LQKENI. The CDR3 has 13 residues. V gave up 2 bases and J gave up 9 bases, with 11 bases separating them. The CDR3 loop is CASSPNEAGEQFF. The CDR3 bases are TGTGCCAGCTCACCAAACGAGGCGGGTGAGCAGTTCTTC. Supplemented by reference TRBV18 and TRBJ2-1, the full variable domain reads NAGVMQNPRHLVRRRGQEARLRCSPMKGHSHVYWYRQLPEEGLKFMVYLQKENIIDESGMPKERFSAEFPKEGPSILRIQQVVRGDSAAYFCASSPNEAGEQFFGPGTRLTVL.

The chain uses TRBV28 and TRBJ1-1; unclear D gene. The CDR3 runs to 11 residues. V was shortened by 3 bases and J by 7 bases, with 6 bases between the two germline ends. The V gene's germline CDR1 is MDHEN and CDR2 SYDVKM. The CDR3 region has the DNA TGTGCCAGCAGTTTCTCGGGTGAAGCTTTCTTT. Translated, it gives CASSFSGEAFF.